The present TCR beta chain was sequenced within a study of T-cell reconstitution after alpha-beta-depleted transplantation in children. Study-wide results and limits: After one year, T-cell counts and TCRbeta diversity mostly came from new T cells. After transplant, at about two months, alpha-beta T cells were reportedly derived from several hundred expanded graft clones.

CDR1 and CDR2 from the germline V gene are LGHNA and YNFKEQ. J lost 0 bases, V lost 1 base, and 9 bases had no gene match. This CDR3 is 18 amino acids long. As it was prepared, the TCRbeta library received unique molecular identifiers. TCRdb reanalysed the PCR reads using MiXCR and keeps one entry per CDR3 protein. Among about 590,000 distinct CDR3 sequences listed, 10% to 15% were seen once. Of note for this clonotype: Its antigen is undetermined.

The source was PBMCs, mostly from graft donor cells, collected 360 days after TCRalphabeta/CD19-depleted stem cell transplant. This TCR was sampled from a male patient under 18 who had a stem cell transplant for acute myeloid leukemia, so the T cells may come from the graft donor. The V and J genes are TRBV4-2 and TRBJ2-5; the match to TRBD2 covers 9 bases. The CDR3 reads CASSQVRLAGSYQETQYF. DNA for the CDR3: TGTGCCAGCAGCCAAGTGAGGCTAGCGGGATCGTACCAAGAGACCCAGTACTTC.